This TCR beta chain was captured by sequencing in a study of OX40 agonist ivuxolimab in advanced cancers. Whole-study context: The dose of intravenous ivuxolimab that patients received every 2 weeks ranged from 0.01 to 10 mg/kg. A mean age of approximately 60 years, range roughly 23 to 85, was recorded, and roughly 80% were male. Study-wide findings and caveats: Dose levels from 0.1 to 3.0 mg/kg saw CD4+ and CD8+ blood T cells expand clonally by week 6.

CDR3 length equals 15 residues. V was shortened by 2 bases and J by 3 bases, with 13 bases between the two germline ends. The germline V gene has CDR1 MDHEN and CDR2 SYDVKM. With respect to this clone: Its antigen is still unknown.

TCRdb keeps only in-frame clones here, not all; method: immunoSEQ multiplex PCR. The sample has roughly 80,000 clones; 93% are singletons. Autoimmune disease history or systemic immunosuppression barred patients. The J gene is TRBJ1-1, the V gene TRBV28; a possible D gene is TRBD1 (6 bases). The sample here was CD4+ or CD8+ T cells sorted from blood, taken in a trial of the OX40 agonist ivuxolimab. The TCR comes from an adult with an advanced solid tumor such as melanoma, head and neck, liver or kidney cancer. For the CDR3, the DNA is TGTGCCAGCAGTTTAGTTCCGGGGGCGGACACTGAAGCTTTCTTT. It yields the protein CASSLVPGADTEAFF.